This T cell receptor beta chain appears in the sequencing data of a study of blood T cell repertoires in COVID-19. Sequenced by immunoSEQ multiplex PCR; TCRdb stores in-frame clones only, minus some. The sample consists of approximately 210,000 clones, about 84% of them appearing once. This TCR was recovered from a man younger than 45 with acute COVID-19. Specimen: PBMCs or T cells enriched from blood (not recorded which).

The CDR3 DNA reads TGTGCCAGTAGTTCGTCACAGGGGGCGAGGAATTCACCCCTCCACTTT. Protein product: CASSSSQGARNSPLHF. This rearrangement joins TRBV19 to TRBJ1-6, with TRBD1 matching over 9 bases. This CDR3 contains 16 residues. Per the germline V gene, CDR1 is LNHDA and CDR2 is SQIVND (reference sequence). With V trimmed by 5 bases and J by 7 bases, 9 bases remained unmatched.